This TCR beta chain originates from a study of cytomegalovirus exposure and HLA in healthy donors listed by TCRdb under 2017. For context, the study as a whole: The 650 to 800 repertoires of the first cohort and the 110 or so validation repertoires were produced on the same platform, according to a later analysis. High-throughput TCR immunosequencing, statistical association of individual TCRs with disease status, and machine learning were combined to predict cytomegalovirus infection status. The aim of the study was to test whether cataloging public T cell receptors could identify signatures of past pathogen exposure. Along with the roughly 670-subject first cohort, a separate validation cohort of over 90 different subjects was used. Study-level results and caveats: Cytomegalovirus status was reported to be diagnosed by the classifier with high specificity and sensitivity in both the original and validation cohorts. Most TCR sequences were seen in very few donors, while some public TCRs were found in many individuals. A few of the identified cytomegalovirus-associated TCR beta chains were confirmed in vitro to be specific for cytomegalovirus antigens. A later analysis lacked HLA typing for the validation cohort, so it scored co-occurrence in that cohort across all 130 or so repertoires. The authors suggested that the approach could potentially be extended to other disease states and immunological phenotypes. A total of fewer than 200 TCR beta chains were listed by the study as associated with cytomegalovirus. In a later analysis, TCRs clustered in the first cohort were found to also tend to co-occur in the approximately 120 validation repertoires, with 94% of cluster scores above 0.

To note about this clone: Its antigen is currently not known. No base-level quality is on record; no much larger clone is a single base apart. The same CDR3 can be traced to other DNA sequences in this sample.

The donors belonged to the validation cohort of over a hundred subjects, which was separate from the roughly 700-subject first cohort. As encoded in the germline V gene, CDR1 is SGHRS while CDR2 is YFSETQ. Taken from cysteine to phenylalanine, the CDR3 has 15 residues. Just the 45-base CDR3 DNA is kept, in frame starting at base 1. Germline trimming: 4 bases from V, 2 bases from J; junction bases outside gene matches: 4. The library relied on the immunoSEQ multiplex PCR assay. The published analysis was carried out like this. A statistical classification framework was built for diagnosing cytomegalovirus status from the catalog of TCR beta chain sequences. In its TCRdb copy, this immuneACCESS table keeps in-frame sequences only and misses some clones. Where compared with another copy, unresolved V genes explain less than half of these, and the others have no known cause. The V and J calls and clone size were taken over from that table, and D and trimming were inferred from the DNA. For this sample there are about 330,000 clones; 75% to 90% appear just once. 0.75% to 0.85% of the sample goes to the ten largest clones.

The sequence links TRBV5-1 to TRBJ2-1, and TRBD2 matches 9 of the central bases. Sequencing used PBMCs. The sequence was obtained from a woman aged 18-29 years in good health and CMV-seronegative. DNA sequence: TGCGCCAGCAGCATTCTAGCGGGAACCTACAATGAGCAGTTCTTC. Its translation is CASSILAGTYNEQFF. The CDR3, completed at both ends by the reference TRBV5-1 and TRBJ2-1 genes, gives the full variable domain KAGVTQTPRYLIKTRGQQVTLSCSPISGHRSVSWYQQTPGQGLQFLFEYFSETQRNKGNFPGRFSGRQFSNSRSEMNVSTLELGDSALYLCASSILAGTYNEQFFGPGTRLTVL.